The clone carrying this T cell receptor beta chain showed up just a few times. Its antigen is unidentified. This sample is drawn from a study of blood T cells in healthy people across ages. The use of a sample-barcoded 5' primer and a J-beta primer mix characterized a second PCR of about 7 to 12 cycles. A single record per CDR3 protein comes from TCRdb applying MiXCR to the 5' RACE reads. The data contain 1.8 million or so distinct CDR3 sequences, roughly 43% of them singletons. This CDR3 has 16 amino acids. The germline V and J ends were trimmed by 1 base and 7 bases, with 16 bases remaining between them. Germline V gene data show CDR1 as KGHDR and CDR2 as SFDVKD. For every donor, a draw yielded around 9.4 milliliters of peripheral blood. Per-sample PBMC isolation yielded at least 6.5 million cells. Whole-study findings and limits: In long-lived donors, naive CD4+ cell counts and diversity exceeded those of aged donors.

The clonotype comes from a human donor in good health. Input material: blood. The V gene is TRBV24-1, the J gene TRBJ2-1; tentatively, D is TRBD1 or TRBD2 (6 bases each). The CDR3 loop is CATSDFGGTRFNEQFF. The CDR3 coding sequence is TGTGCCACCAGTGATTTTGGGGGGACACGGTTTAATGAGCAGTTCTTC.